This TCR beta chain was found in a study of CXCR3-negative and CXCR3-positive naive CD8 T cells. Study context: The total count of TRB reads reached approximately 150 million, and each library contributed about 1.5 +/- 0.3 million.

As for this clonotype: Its antigen remains unknown.

Germline-derived CDR1 and CDR2 are SGHRS and YFSETQ. The CDR3 length is 13 residues. Libraries were UMI-labeled 5' RACE TRB cDNA. Reprocessing the 5' RACE reads, TCRdb reports a single entry for every CDR3 protein and omits DNA. Across some 130,000 distinct CDR3 sequences, the top ten clones capture 0.41% of the sample. Findings of the study overall: Compared with CXCR3-negative naive cells, CXCR3-positive naive cells showed more hydrophobic TRB CDR3s. Similar TRBV-TRBJ usage was seen in naive cells (both CXCR3-negative and CXCR3-positive), but memory cells differed.

The sequenced material came from naive CXCR3+ CD8+ T cells from blood. The subset is: CD45RO-CCR7+CD27+CD95- naive CD8+ T cells expressing CXCR3 (TNR3+). V is TRBV5-1 and J is TRBJ2-2. This TCR derives from a human donor in good health. Some clones in this sample may be carry-over from other donors' samples. The CDR3 loop is CASSLVWTGELFF.